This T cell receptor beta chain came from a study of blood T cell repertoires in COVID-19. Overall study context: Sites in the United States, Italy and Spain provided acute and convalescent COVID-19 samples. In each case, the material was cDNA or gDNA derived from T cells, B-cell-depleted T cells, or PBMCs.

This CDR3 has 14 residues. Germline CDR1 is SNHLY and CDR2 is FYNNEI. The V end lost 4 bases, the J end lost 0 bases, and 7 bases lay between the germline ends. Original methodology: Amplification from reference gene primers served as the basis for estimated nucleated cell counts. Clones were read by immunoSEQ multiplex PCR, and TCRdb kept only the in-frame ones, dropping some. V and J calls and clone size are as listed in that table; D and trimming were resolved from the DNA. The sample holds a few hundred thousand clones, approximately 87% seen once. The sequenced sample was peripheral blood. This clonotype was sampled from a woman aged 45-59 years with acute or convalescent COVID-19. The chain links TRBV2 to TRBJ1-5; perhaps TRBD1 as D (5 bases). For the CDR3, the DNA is TGTGCCAGCAGTGGGGGCTATAGCAATCAGCCCCAGCATTTT. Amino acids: CASSGGYSNQPQHF.